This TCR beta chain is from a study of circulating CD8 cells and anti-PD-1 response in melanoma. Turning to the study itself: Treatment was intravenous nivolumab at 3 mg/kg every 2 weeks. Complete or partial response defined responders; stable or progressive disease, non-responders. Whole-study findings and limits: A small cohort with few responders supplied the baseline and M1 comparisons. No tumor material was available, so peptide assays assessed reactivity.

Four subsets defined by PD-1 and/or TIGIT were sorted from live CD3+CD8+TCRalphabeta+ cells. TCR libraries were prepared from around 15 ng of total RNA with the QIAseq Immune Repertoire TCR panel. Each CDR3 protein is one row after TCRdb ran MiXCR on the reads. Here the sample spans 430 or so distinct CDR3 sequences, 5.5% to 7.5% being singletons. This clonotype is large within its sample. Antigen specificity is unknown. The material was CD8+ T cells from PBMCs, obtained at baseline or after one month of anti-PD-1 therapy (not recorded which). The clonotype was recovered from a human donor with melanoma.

CDR3 in DNA: TGTGCCAGCAGTTTACCACCGGGACCCCAGAGGGATACGCAGTATTTT. Amino acid sequence: CASSLPPGPQRDTQYF. This chain links TRBV27 with TRBJ2-3; D may match TRBD1 or TRBD2 (5 bases each). Germline values: CDR1 MNHEY, CDR2 SMNVEV (reference sequence). V was trimmed by 2 bases and J by 6 bases, leaving 18 bases between them. CDR3 size: 16 residues.